This T cell receptor beta chain was captured in a study of blood T cell repertoires in COVID-19. Study as a whole: PBMCs, B-cell-depleted T cells, or T cells provided the cDNA or gDNA that made up the material.

CDR3 size: 15 residues. V lost 0 bases and J lost 6; bases outside the gene matches: 5. The germline gives CDR1 SGDLS, CDR2 YYNGEE. In the authors' workflow: Using reference gene primer amplification, nucleated cell counts were estimated. Profiled with immunoSEQ multiplex PCR; TCRdb holds only in-frame clones, not every one. V, J and clone size are those of that table, while D and trimming were read from the DNA. Here the sample spans about 210,000 clones, 80% to 90% being singletons. Specimen: peripheral blood. The origin of this receptor is a woman aged 40 to 50 with active or convalescent COVID-19. V is TRBV9 and J is TRBJ1-1; 10 bases align to TRBD1. The CDR3 nucleotides are TGTGCCAGCAGCGTAGGGACAGGGGGGTACGCTGAAGCTTTCTTT. This translates into CASSVGTGGYAEAFF.